The subject of this entry is one TCR beta chain. The purity of all sorted populations exceeded 95%. The sample comes from a study of beta chain features in type 1 diabetes. Expressed TCRB transcripts were sequenced because the entire RNA isolate underwent reverse transcription. Libraries were prepared by immunoSEQ multiplex PCR; TCRdb keeps only in-frame clonotypes and omits some of them. Counted here are 900,000 or so clones, under 20% occurring once; the ten biggest clones make up 0.02% to 0.025%. The CDR3 sequence is 13 residues long. Trimming removed 1 base from V and 4 bases from J, with 8 bases in between. The germline V gene has CDR1 LGHNA and CDR2 YNFKEQ.

The V call is TRBV4-2, the J call TRBJ2-7, with a tentative D call TRBD1 (6 bases). Material for sequencing was naive CD4+ T cells from blood. The receptor was derived from a young woman in good health. The CDR3 reads CASSQAQGYEQYF. The CDR3 nucleotides are TGTGCCAGCAGCCAAGCTCAGGGGTACGAGCAGTACTTC.